Sequencing of this T cell receptor beta chain was carried out in a study of cytomegalovirus exposure and HLA in healthy donors. CDR1 SGHDT and CDR2 YYEEEE come from the germline V gene. The trim removed 4 bases at V and 5 bases at J, leaving 11 bases unmatched. The CDR3 extends over 18 amino acids. Primers included in the PCR were 60 Vbeta and 13 Jbeta primers. Profiled with immunoSEQ multiplex PCR; TCRdb holds only in-frame clones, not every one. The sample has nearly 200,000 clones. The J gene is TRBJ2-5, the V gene TRBV5-6; 16 nucleotides line up with TRBD2. The clonotype originates from a boy aged 5-17 years in good health and CMV-seronegative. Sequenced: PBMCs. The CDR3 sequence is CASSLVPGLAGGPETQYF. CDR3 DNA: TGTGCCAGCAGCCTGGTACCGGGACTAGCGGGGGGGCCCGAGACCCAGTACTTC.